This T cell receptor beta chain was sequenced in a study of shared clonotypes between healthy human individuals. Study-level background: The study drew on a couple of women and three men aged 18 to 49 as donors. Study observations and caveats: Naive CD4 clonotypes overlapped across several donors at roughly 4.5%. Only blood was sampled; tissue repertoires likely differ.

Splitting of each subset's genomic DNA was done evenly across several immunoSEQ plates. Libraries were prepared by immunoSEQ multiplex PCR; TCRdb keeps only in-frame clonotypes and omits some of them. The repertoire consists of approximately 1,500,000 clones, with approximately 98% occurring once and the leading ten covering approximately 0.44%. The J segment lost 2 bases and the V segment lost 3 bases, leaving 6 bases of the junction unmatched. CDR1 is MDHEN, CDR2 SYDVKM, per germline. The CDR3 loop spans 17 amino acids. Note on this clone: Its antigen is as yet unknown.

Sequenced input: naive CD4+ T cells sorted from blood. The subset here: CD45RA+ positively selected. The receptor was isolated from a man aged 30-40 years in good health. V usage is TRBV28 and J usage is TRBJ2-3, with 12 bases fitting TRBD2. CDR3 region: CASSFTRTSGTTDTQYF. The CDR3 coding sequence is TGTGCCAGCAGTTTCACCCGGACTAGCGGGACCACAGATACGCAGTATTTT.